This entry lists 22 T cell receptor beta chains sequenced from one sample in a study of shared clonotypes between healthy human individuals. Sequencing used immunoSEQ multiplex PCR; TCRdb keeps in-frame clones, though not all of them. Of 650,000 to 800,000 clones in the sample, about 90% were seen once. The naive CD8 fraction comprised CD45RO-negative cells positively selected for CCR7 and excluded terminally differentiated effector memory CD45RA+ cells. The sequencing sample was made of naive CD8+ T cells sorted from blood. These receptors originate from a man aged 25 to 40 in good health.

The chain has TRBV2 and TRBJ1-2; the match to TRBD1 covers 7 bases. This CDR3 has 15 residues. The germline V gene encodes CDR1 SNHLY and CDR2 FYNNEI. V lost 1 base to trimming and J lost 3 bases; unmatched junction nucleotides: 5. The CDR3 region is CASSEDFGTDYGYTF. DNA of the CDR3: TGTGCCAGCAGTGAAGATTTCGGGACAGACTATGGCTACACCTTC.

This clone was seen once. The V gene is TRBV19, the J gene TRBJ2-7; 9 nucleotides agree with TRBD1. This CDR3 spans 19 amino acids. Trimming removed 6 bases from V and 1 base from J; junction bases left unmatched: 19. The germline V gene has CDR1 LNHDA and CDR2 SQIVND (reference sequence). This CDR3 is CASRVPRDREFVWSYEQYF. The CDR3 DNA reads TGTGCCAGTAGGGTACCCCGGGACAGGGAGTTCGTATGGTCCTACGAGCAGTACTTC. Supplemented by reference TRBV19 and TRBJ2-7, the full variable domain reads DGGITQSPKYLFRKEGQNVTLSCEQNLNHDAMYWYRQDPGQGLRLIYYSQIVNDFQKGDIAEGYSVSREKKESFPLTVTSAQKNPTAFYLCASRVPRDREFVWSYEQYFGPGTRLTVT.

Notes on this clone: The sample carries other DNA sequences with the same CDR3. The J gene is TRBJ2-2, the V gene TRBV29-1, with 7 bases identical to TRBD1. Trimming at V came to 6 bases and at J to 0 bases, leaving 4 bases not matched to a gene. CDR1 is SQVTM, CDR2 ANQGSEA, per germline. The CDR3 has 14 amino acids. The chain's CDR3 is CSVAGTANTGELFF. The CDR3 DNA reads TGCAGCGTCGCCGGGACAGCGAACACCGGGGAGCTGTTTTTT.

V usage is TRBV28 and J usage is TRBJ2-1; D possibly corresponds to TRBD2 (6 bases). The germline V gene encodes CDR1 MDHEN and CDR2 SYDVKM. Trimming shortened V by 5 bases and J by 15 bases, and 14 bases separated the two germline ends. The CDR3 has 11 amino acids. The CDR3: CASSIAVGLFF. In DNA form, the CDR3 reads TGTGCCAGCAGTATAGCGGTTGGCTTGTTCTTC. Full variable domain (missing parts from reference TRBV28 and TRBJ2-1): DVKVTQSSRYLVKRTGEKVFLECVQDMDHENMFWYRQDPGLGLRLIYFSYDVKMKEKGDIPEGYSVSREKKERFSLILESASTNQTSMYLCASSIAVGLFFGPGTRLTVL.

V gene TRBV7-9 combines with J gene TRBJ1-5; TRBD1 is a possible D gene (5 bases). The CDR3 covers 17 residues. V dropped 4 bases and J dropped 2 bases, with 18 bases sitting between them. Germline CDR1 and CDR2: SEHNR and FQNEAQ (reference sequence). CDR3 nucleotides: TGTGCCAGCAGCTCCGGGGGAGCTGAGCGGGGCAATCAGCCCCAGCATTTT. It encodes CASSSGGAERGNQPQHF.

CDR3 sequence reads: CATSMFSSNQPQHF. The CDR3 DNA reads TGTGCCACCAGCATGTTTTCTAGCAATCAGCCCCAGCATTTT. V and J are TRBV15 and TRBJ1-5; D not resolved. The CDR3 is made up of 14 amino acids. The V end lost 4 bases, the J end lost 0 bases, and 7 bases lay between the germline ends. CDR1 LNHNV and CDR2 YYDKDF come from the germline V gene (reference sequence).

The rearrangement joins TRBV4-1 to TRBJ2-7; D is unresolved. CDR1 and CDR2 (germline): MGHRA, YSYEKL. V lost 5 bases to trimming and J lost 2 bases, with 10 bases between them. The CDR3 loop spans 13 amino acids. The CDR3 spells CASSVVGTYEQYF. The CDR3 DNA reads TGCGCCAGCAGCGTGGTGGGTACCTACGAGCAGTACTTC.

This clone came up once. The chain links TRBV27 to TRBJ2-1; TRBD2 is a possible D gene (6 bases). Germline V CDR1 and CDR2: MNHEY, SMNVEV (reference sequence). This CDR3 region has 15 residues. V was clipped by 1 base and J by 5 bases, with 12 bases between them. The CDR3 region has the DNA TGTGCCAGCAGTTTATTGACTAGTATCAACAATGAGCAGTTCTTC. Translated, it gives CASSLLTSINNEQFF.

V usage is TRBV29-1 and J usage is TRBJ2-1; D gene uncertain. The ends were cut back, 4 bases at V and 0 bases at J, with 7 bases in the middle. The CDR3 consists of 13 residues. Per germline, CDR1 SQVTM and CDR2 ANQGSEA. The CDR3 reads CSVAGSSYNEQFF. The CDR3 DNA follows: TGCAGCGTTGCCGGCAGCTCCTACAATGAGCAGTTCTTC.

On this clone itself: One end of the junction is discordant with germline, which a read error may explain. The CDR3 reads CASSSGWTINTGELFF. CDR3 bases: TGTGCTAGCAGCTCGGGATGGACTATAAACACCGGGGAGCTGTTTTTT. The V and J genes are TRBV7-7 and TRBJ2-2, with D possibly TRBD2 on 6 matching bases. This CDR3 contains 16 residues. CDR1 and CDR2 (germline): SSHAT, FNYEAQ (reference sequence).

About this clone itself: The same CDR3 can be traced to other DNA sequences in this sample. The rearrangement joins TRBV13 to TRBJ2-7, with 8 bases matching TRBD1. Germline V CDR1 and CDR2: PRHDT, FYEKMQ (reference sequence). The CDR3 contains 14 residues. V trimming: 5 bases; J trimming: 4 bases; junction bases outside the gene matches: 7. The CDR3 reads CASSPGQGRYEQYF. CDR3 bases: TGTGCCAGCAGCCCCGGACAGGGTAGGTACGAGCAGTACTTC.

The chain employs TRBV7-8 and TRBJ2-1, with TRBD1 as a possible D gene (5 bases). The CDR3 has 16 amino acids. The V gene lost 1 base and the J gene lost 0 bases, with 10 bases spanning the gap. Germline values: CDR1 SGHVS, CDR2 FQNEAQ. The CDR3 nucleotides are TGTGCCAGCAGCTTAGAACAGGTCAGCTCCTACAATGAGCAGTTCTTC. Its translation: CASSLEQVSSYNEQFF.

This clone was counted between two and nine times. Other nucleotide sequences from this sample produce the same CDR3. J is TRBJ2-1 and V is TRBV7-9; TRBD2 agrees at 7 bases. V lost 1 base to trimming and J lost 5 bases; unmatched junction nucleotides: 2. The CDR3 loop spans 14 amino acids. In germline, CDR1 is SEHNR, CDR2 FQNEAQ (reference sequence). DNA for the CDR3: TGTGCCAGCAGCTTAGGCGGACTAGACAATGAGCAGTTCTTC. It encodes CASSLGGLDNEQFF.

CDR3 region: CASSLYRGSTNEKLFF. CDR3 coding DNA: TGTGCCAGCAGCCTCTACAGGGGGTCAACTAATGAAAAACTGTTTTTT. The chain has TRBV28 and TRBJ1-4; 8 nucleotides align to TRBD1. V trimming: 6 bases; J trimming: 0 bases; junction bases outside the gene matches: 6. Germline V CDR1 and CDR2: MDHEN, SYDVKM. The CDR3 runs to 16 residues.

The chain combines TRBV15 with TRBJ2-3; D might be TRBD1 or TRBD2, each matching 5 bases. This CDR3 comprises 15 residues. Germline values: CDR1 LNHNV, CDR2 YYDKDF (reference sequence). Trimming stripped 6 bases from V and 2 bases from J, with 15 bases between. Written as DNA, the CDR3 is TGTGCCACCAGAGGAGGACAACTGTTCACAGATACGCAGTATTTT. Residues: CATRGGQLFTDTQYF. Full variable domain (rest looked up from reference TRBV15 and TRBJ2-3): DAMVIQNPRYQVTQFGKPVTLSCSQTLNHNVMYWYQQKSSQAPKLLFHYYDKDFNNEADTPDNFQSRRPNTSFCFLDIRSPGLGDTAMYLCATRGGQLFTDTQYFGPGTRLTVL.

The chain recombines TRBV5-6 with TRBJ1-4; D gene unclear. V lost 5 bases to trimming and J lost 3 bases, with 11 bases between them. Germline V gene sequence: CDR1 SGHDT, CDR2 YYEEEE. The CDR3 consists of 14 residues. CDR3 region: CASSTASANEKLFF. CDR3 coding DNA: TGTGCCAGCAGTACCGCTTCGGCTAATGAAAAACTGTTTTTT.

J is TRBJ2-7 and V is TRBV29-1, with TRBD2 matching 8 bases. From germline, CDR1 is SQVTM and CDR2 ANQGSEA. This CDR3 spans 12 amino acids. V lost 7 bases, J lost 3 bases, and 5 bases stayed unmatched. The CDR3 bases are TGCAGCGCGGGAGGGCTGAACTACGAGCAGTACTTC. It codes for CSAGGLNYEQYF.

V is TRBV7-9 and J is TRBJ2-5, with unresolved D. The end of the DNA aligns better with TRBJ2-7, so the J call may be wrong. Germline CDR1 SEHNR, CDR2 FQNEAQ (reference sequence). CDR3 size: 15 residues. In DNA form, the CDR3 reads TGTGCCAGCAGCTTAGCGCCCCCGGACGACTACGAGCAGTACTTC. As protein: CASSLAPPDDYEQYF.

The chain combines TRBV29-1 with TRBJ1-1, with no clear D. Trimming removed 2 bases at V and 0 bases at J, with 4 bases between. CDR1 is SQVTM and CDR2 is ANQGSEA in the germline V gene. This CDR3 spans 12 amino acids. CDR3 in amino acids: CSVENLNTEAFF. CDR3 nucleotides: TGCAGCGTTGAAAACCTGAACACTGAAGCTTTCTTT.

This chain joins TRBV7-2 and TRBJ2-7; unclear D gene. Looked up from germline, CDR1 is SGHTA and CDR2 is FQGNSA. Trimming took 1 base from V and 3 from J, leaving 7 bases between them. There are 13 residues in the CDR3. Here the CDR3 DNA reads TGTGCCAGCAGCTTAGAACCAGGCTACGAGCAGTACTTC. Translation gives CASSLEPGYEQYF.

The rearrangement joins TRBV28 to TRBJ2-3; D is perhaps TRBD2 (6 bases). The V gene's germline CDR1 is MDHEN and CDR2 SYDVKM. This CDR3 is built from 15 residues. Trimming took off 8 bases at V and 1 base at J, with 16 bases between the two ends. The CDR3 nucleotides are TGTGCCAGCGCTGCTGGGGGAGGACGCACAGATACGCAGTATTTT. Protein sequence: CASAAGGGRTDTQYF.

The chain uses TRBV7-2 and TRBJ2-2, with TRBD1 matching over 8 bases. Germline assignment: CDR1 SGHTA and CDR2 FQGNSA. The CDR3 loop spans 19 amino acids. The V and J ends lost 2 bases and 3 bases, in that order; junction bases with no gene match: 14. The CDR3 is CASSLKPGGLSRYTGELFF. The CDR3 region has the DNA TGTGCCAGCAGCTTAAAGCCAGGGGGCCTGAGTAGGTACACCGGGGAGCTGTTTTTT.